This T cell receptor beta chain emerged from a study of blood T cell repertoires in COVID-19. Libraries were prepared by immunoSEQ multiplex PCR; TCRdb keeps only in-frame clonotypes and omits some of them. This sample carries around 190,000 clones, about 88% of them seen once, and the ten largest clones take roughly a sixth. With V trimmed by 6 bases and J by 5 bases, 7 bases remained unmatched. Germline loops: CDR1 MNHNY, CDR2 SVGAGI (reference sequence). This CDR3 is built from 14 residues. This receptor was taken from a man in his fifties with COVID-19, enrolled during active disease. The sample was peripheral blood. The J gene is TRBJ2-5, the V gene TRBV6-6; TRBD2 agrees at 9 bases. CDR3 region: CASSAHLAGETQYF. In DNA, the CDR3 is TGTGCCAGCAGCGCTCACCTAGCGGGGGAGACCCAGTACTTC.